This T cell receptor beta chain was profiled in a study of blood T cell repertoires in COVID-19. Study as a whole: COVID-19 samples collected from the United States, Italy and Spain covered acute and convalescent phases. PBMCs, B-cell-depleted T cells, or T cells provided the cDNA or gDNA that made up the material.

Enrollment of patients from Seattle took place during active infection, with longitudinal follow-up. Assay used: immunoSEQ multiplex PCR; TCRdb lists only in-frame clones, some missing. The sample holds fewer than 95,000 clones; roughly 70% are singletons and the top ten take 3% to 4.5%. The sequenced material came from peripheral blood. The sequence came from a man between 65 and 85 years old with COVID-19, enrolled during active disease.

CDR3 loop: CASALGGEQYF. CDR3 coding DNA: TGTGCCAGCGCCCTCGGCGGCGAGCAGTACTTC. The rearrangement uses TRBV11-1 and TRBJ2-7, with D unclear. Germline V gene lookup returns CDR1 SGHAT and CDR2 FQDESV (reference sequence). V was pared by 8 bases and J by 6 bases, with 11 bases between. The CDR3 has 11 amino acids.